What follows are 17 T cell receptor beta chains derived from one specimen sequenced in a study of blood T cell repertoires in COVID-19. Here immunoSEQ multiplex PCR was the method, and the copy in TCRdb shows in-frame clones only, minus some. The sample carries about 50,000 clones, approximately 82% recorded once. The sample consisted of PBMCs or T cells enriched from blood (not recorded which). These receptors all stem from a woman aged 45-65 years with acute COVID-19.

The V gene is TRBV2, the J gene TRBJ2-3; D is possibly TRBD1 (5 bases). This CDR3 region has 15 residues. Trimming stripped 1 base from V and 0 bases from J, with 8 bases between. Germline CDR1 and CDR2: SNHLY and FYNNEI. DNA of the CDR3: TGTGCCAGCAGTGAAGGGACACTCAGCACAGATACGCAGTATTTT. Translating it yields CASSEGTLSTDTQYF.

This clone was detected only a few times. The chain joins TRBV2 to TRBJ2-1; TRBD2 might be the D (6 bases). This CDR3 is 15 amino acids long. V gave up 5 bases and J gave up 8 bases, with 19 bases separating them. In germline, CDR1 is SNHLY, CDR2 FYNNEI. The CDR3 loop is CASSNDGTPWDEQFF. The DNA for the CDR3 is TGTGCCAGCAGTAACGATGGGACTCCCTGGGATGAGCAGTTCTTC.

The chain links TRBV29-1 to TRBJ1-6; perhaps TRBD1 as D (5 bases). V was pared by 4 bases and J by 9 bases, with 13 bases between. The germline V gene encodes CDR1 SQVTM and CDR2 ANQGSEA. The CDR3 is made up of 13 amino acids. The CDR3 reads CSVANSQVSPLHF. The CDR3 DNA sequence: TGCAGCGTTGCAAATTCACAGGTTTCACCCCTCCACTTT. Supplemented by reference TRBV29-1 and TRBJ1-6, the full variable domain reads SAVISQKPSRDICQRGTSLTIQCQVDSQVTMMFWYRQQPGQSLTLIATANQGSEATYESGFVIDKFPISRPNLTFSTLTVSNMSPEDSSIYLCSVANSQVSPLHFGNGTRLTVT.

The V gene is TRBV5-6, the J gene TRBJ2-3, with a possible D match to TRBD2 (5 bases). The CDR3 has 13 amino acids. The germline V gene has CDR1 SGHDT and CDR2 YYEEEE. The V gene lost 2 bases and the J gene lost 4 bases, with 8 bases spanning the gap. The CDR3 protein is CASSFTRADTQYF. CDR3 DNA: TGTGCCAGCAGCTTCACTAGGGCAGATACGCAGTATTTT.

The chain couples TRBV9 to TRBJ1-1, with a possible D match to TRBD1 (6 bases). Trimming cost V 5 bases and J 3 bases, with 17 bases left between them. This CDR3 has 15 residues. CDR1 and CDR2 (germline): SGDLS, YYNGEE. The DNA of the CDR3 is TGTGCCAGCAGTCCGGGGGGCAGGGTTTACACTGAAGCTTTCTTT. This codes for CASSPGGRVYTEAFF. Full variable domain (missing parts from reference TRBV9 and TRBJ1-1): DSGVTQTPKHLITATGQRVTLRCSPRSGDLSVYWYQQSLDQGLQFLIQYYNGEERAKGNILERFSAQQFPDLHSELNLSSLELGDSALYFCASSPGGRVYTEAFFGQGTRLTVV.

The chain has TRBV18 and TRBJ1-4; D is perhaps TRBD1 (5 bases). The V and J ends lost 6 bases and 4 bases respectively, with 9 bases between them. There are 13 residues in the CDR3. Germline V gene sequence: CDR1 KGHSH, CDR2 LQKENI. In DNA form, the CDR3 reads TGTGCCAGCTCCCGGGGGTATAATGAAAAACTGTTTTTT. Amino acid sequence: CASSRGYNEKLFF.

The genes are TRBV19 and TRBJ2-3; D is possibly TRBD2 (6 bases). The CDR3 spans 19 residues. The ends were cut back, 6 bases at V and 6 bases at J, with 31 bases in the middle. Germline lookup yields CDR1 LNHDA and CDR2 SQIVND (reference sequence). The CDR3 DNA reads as TGTGCCAGTAGCCCTGGGACGCGGGACCCCTTTTCTCCTGGTGATACGCAGTATTTT. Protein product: CASSPGTRDPFSPGDTQYF.

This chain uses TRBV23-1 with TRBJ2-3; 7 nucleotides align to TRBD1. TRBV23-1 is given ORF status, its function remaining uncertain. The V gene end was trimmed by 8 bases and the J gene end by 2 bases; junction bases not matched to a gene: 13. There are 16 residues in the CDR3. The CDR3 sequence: CASPKTPGQLTDTQYF. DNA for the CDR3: TGCGCCAGCCCTAAGACACCGGGACAGCTCACAGATACGCAGTATTTT.

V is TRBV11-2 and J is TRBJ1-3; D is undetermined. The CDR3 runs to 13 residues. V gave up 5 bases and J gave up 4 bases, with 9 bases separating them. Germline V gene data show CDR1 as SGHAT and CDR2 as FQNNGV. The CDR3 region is CASSQDLGNTIYF. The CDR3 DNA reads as TGTGCCAGCAGCCAGGACTTAGGAAACACCATATATTTT.

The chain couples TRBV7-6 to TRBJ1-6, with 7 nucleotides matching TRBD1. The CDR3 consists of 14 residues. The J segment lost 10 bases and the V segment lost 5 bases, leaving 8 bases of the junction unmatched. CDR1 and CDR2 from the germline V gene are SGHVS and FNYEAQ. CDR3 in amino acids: CASSRGSRGSPLHF. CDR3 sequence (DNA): TGTGCCAGCAGCCGAGGTAGCAGGGGGTCACCCCTCCACTTT.

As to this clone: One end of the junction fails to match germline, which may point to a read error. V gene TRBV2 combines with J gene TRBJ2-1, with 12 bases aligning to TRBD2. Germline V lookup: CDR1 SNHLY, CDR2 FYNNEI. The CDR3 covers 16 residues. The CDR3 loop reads CASREGRLAGVNEQFF. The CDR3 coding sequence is TGTGCCAGCAGAGAAGGTAGACTAGCGGGGGTTAATGAGCAGTTCTTC.

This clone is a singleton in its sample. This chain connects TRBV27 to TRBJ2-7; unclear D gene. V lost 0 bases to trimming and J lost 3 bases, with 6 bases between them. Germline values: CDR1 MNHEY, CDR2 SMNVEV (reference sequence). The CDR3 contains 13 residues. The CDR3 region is CASSLSPGYEQYF. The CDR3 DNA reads TGTGCCAGCAGTTTATCTCCGGGCTACGAGCAGTACTTC.

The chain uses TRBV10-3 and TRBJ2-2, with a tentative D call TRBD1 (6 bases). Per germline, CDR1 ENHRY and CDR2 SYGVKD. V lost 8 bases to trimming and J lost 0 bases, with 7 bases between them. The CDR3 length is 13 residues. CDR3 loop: CAIQGTNTGELFF. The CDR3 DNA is TGTGCCATCCAGGGGACGAACACCGGGGAGCTGTTTTTT.

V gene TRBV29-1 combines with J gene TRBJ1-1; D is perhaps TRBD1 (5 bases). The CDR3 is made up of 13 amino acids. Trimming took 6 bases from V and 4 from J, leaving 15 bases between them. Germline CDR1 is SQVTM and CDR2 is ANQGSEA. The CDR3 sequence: CSVRGRGGTEAFF. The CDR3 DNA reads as TGCAGCGTCCGCGGACGGGGGGGCACTGAAGCTTTCTTT.

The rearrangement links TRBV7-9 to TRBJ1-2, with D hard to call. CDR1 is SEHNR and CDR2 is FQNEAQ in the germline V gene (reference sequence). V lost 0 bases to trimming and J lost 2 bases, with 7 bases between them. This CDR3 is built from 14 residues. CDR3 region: CASSLATGNYGYTF. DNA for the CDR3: TGTGCCAGCAGCTTAGCGACGGGGAACTATGGCTACACCTTC.

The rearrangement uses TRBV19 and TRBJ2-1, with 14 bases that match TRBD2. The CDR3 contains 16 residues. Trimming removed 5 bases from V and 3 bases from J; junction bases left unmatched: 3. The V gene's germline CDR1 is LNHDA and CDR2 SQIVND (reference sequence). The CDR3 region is CASSAGLAGGYNEQFF. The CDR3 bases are TGTGCCAGTAGTGCCGGACTAGCGGGGGGCTACAATGAGCAGTTCTTC.

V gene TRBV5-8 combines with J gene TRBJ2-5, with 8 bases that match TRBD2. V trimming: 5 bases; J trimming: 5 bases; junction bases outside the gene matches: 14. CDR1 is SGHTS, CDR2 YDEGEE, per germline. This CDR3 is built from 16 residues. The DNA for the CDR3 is TGTGCCAGCAGTTTAGTGGTAGCGGGGATCTTGGAGACCCAGTACTTC. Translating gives CASSLVVAGILETQYF.